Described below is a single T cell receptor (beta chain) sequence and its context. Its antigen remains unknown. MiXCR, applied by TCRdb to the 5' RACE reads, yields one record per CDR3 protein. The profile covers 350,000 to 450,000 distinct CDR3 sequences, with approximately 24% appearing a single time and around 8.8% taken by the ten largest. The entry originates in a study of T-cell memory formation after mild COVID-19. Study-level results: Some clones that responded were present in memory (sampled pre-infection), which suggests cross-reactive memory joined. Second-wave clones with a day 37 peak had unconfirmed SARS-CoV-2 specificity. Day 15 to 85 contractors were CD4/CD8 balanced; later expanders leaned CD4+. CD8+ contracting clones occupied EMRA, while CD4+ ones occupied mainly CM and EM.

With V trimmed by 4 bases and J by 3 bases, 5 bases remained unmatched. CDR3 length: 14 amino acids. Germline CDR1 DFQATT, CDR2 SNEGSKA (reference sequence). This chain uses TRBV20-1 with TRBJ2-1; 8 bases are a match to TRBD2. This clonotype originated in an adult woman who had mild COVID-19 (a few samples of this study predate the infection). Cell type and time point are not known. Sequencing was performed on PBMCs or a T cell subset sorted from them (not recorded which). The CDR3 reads CSAIAGRNYNEQFF. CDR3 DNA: TGCAGTGCTATAGCGGGAAGAAACTACAATGAGCAGTTCTTC.